Shown below are 3 T cell receptor beta chains from a single sample sequenced in a study of Ad26.COV2.S vaccination and SARS-CoV-2 variants. Method: immunoSEQ multiplex PCR; TCRdb's copy keeps in-frame clones and lacks some. The sample gives about 94,000 clones, approximately 86% of which show up once; approximately 15% is in the top ten. Here the sequenced sample was peripheral blood, taken after recovery from COVID-19. Receptor source: a human donor who had recovered from COVID-19.

The chain has TRBV9 and TRBJ2-1; 7 nucleotides line up with TRBD2. Germline V gives CDR1 SGDLS, CDR2 YYNGEE. This CDR3 is built from 15 residues. V lost 3 bases to trimming and J lost 10 bases; unmatched junction nucleotides: 13. This CDR3 is CASSAVSTSLGEQFF. CDR3 DNA sequence: TGTGCCAGCAGCGCCGTGTCGACTAGCCTCGGCGAGCAGTTCTTC.

The CDR3 spells CATSTSTISTDTQYF. The CDR3 nucleotides are TGTGCCACCAGCACCTCGACTATATCCACAGATACGCAGTATTTT. The gene calls are TRBV15 and TRBJ2-3; D is perhaps TRBD2 (5 bases). V was shortened by 4 bases and J by 2 bases, with 13 bases between the two germline ends. The CDR3 runs 15 residues. CDR1 and CDR2 from the germline V gene are LNHNV and YYDKDF (reference sequence).

The chain joins TRBV12-3 or TRBV12-4 to TRBJ2-2; D not resolved. This CDR3 is 12 amino acids long. Deletions cut 5 bases from V and 7 bases from J, with 8 bases between. CDR3 in amino acids: CASSRRVGELFF. As DNA, the CDR3 is TGTGCCAGCAGTCGAAGAGTCGGGGAGCTGTTTTTT.